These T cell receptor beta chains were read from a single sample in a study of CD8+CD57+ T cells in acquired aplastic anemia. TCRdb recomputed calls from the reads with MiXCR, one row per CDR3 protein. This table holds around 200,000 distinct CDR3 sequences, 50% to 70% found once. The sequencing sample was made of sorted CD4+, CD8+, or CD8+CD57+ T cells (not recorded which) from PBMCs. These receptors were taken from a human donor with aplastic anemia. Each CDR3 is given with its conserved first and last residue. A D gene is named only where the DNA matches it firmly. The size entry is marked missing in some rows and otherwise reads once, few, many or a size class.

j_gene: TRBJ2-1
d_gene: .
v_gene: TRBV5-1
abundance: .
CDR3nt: TGCGCCAGCACTAGGGGGTCGATGAACAATGAGCAGTTCTTC
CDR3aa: CASTRGSMNNEQFF

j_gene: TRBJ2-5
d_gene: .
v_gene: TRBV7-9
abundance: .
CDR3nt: TGTGCCAGCAGCTTAGCTGGTGTGAAGGAGACCCAGTACTTC
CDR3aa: CASSLAGVKETQYF

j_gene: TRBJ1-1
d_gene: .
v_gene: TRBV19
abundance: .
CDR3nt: TGTGCCAGTAGTATCCGTGGGGTAGACACTGAAGCTTTCTTT
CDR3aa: CASSIRGVDTEAFF

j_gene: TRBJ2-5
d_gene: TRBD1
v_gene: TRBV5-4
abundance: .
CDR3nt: TGTGCCAGCAGCGAGTGGACAGGGGAAGAGACCCAGTACTTC
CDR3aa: CASSEWTGEETQYF

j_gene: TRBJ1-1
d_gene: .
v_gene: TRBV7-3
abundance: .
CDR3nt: TGTGCCAGCAGCCGAACAGGTTCAAACACTGAAGCTTTCTTT
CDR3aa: CASSRTGSNTEAFF

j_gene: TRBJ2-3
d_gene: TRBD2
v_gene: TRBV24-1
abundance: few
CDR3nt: TGTGCCACCAGTGATCGACTAGCGGGGAACACAGATACGCAGTATTTT
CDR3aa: CATSDRLAGNTDTQYF

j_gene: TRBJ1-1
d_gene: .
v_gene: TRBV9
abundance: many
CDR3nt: TGTGCCAGCAGCCCGACAGCTCTGAACACTGAAGCTTTCTTT
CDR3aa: CASSPTALNTEAFF

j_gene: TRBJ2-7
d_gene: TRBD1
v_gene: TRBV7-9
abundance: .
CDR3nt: TGTGCCAGCAGCCCACAACAGGGGGCAACATACGAGCAGTACTTC
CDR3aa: CASSPQQGATYEQYF

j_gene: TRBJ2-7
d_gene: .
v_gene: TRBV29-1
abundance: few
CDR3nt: TGCAGCGCCCTGGTGACATTCCAGGAGCAGTACTTC
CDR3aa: CSALVTFQEQYF

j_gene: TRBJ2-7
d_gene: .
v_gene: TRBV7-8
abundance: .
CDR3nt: TGTGCCAGCAGCTTACGGACGGACGCGTTGAACGAGCAGTACTTC
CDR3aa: CASSLRTDALNEQYF

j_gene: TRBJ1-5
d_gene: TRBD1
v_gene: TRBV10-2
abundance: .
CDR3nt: TGCGCCAGCAGCGAACAGGGGCATGAGCAGCCCCAGCATTTT
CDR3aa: CASSEQGHEQPQHF

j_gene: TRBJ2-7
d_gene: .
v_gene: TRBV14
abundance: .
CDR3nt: TGTGCCAGCAGCCAAGTTCGACAGGGAGGGGTGGACGAGCAGTACTTC
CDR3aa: CASSQVRQGGVDEQYF

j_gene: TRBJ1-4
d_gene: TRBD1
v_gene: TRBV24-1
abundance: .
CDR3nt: TGTGCCACCAGTGAGGGGGACAGGTCGAATGAAAAACTGTTTTTT
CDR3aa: CATSEGDRSNEKLFF

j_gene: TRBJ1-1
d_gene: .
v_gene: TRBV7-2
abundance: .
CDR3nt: TGTGCCAGCAATGTGTGGGGTATGAACACTGAAGCTTTCTTT
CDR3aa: CASNVWGMNTEAFF

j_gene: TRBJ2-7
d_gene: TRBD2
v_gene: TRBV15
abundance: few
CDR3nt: TGTGCCACCAGCGGAAGCGGGAGGATCTACGAGCAGTACTTC
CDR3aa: CATSGSGRIYEQYF

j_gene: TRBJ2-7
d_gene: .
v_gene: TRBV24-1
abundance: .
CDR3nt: TGTGCCGCGACAGCCTCCTACGAGCAGTACTTC
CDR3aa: CAATASYEQYF

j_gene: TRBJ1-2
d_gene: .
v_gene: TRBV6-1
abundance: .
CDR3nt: TGTGCCAGCAGATCCGGGGAGGGTTATGGCTACACCTTC
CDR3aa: CASRSGEGYGYTF

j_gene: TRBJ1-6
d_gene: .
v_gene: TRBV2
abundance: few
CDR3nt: TGTGCCAGCAACAGCGTCAGGGAGAGTTCACCCCTCCACTTT
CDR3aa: CASNSVRESSPLHF

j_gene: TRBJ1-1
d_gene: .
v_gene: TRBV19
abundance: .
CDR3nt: TGTGCCACCCACGGGACTGGGGGTGCTGAAGCTTTCTTT
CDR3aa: CATHGTGGAEAFF

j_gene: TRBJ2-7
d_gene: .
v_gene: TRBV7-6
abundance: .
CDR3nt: TGTGCCAGCAGCTTATGGACTGACGACGAGCAGTACTTC
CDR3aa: CASSLWTDDEQYF

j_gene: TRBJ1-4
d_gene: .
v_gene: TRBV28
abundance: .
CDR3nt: TGTGCCAGCAGTTCTAGGACACTCAGGATGGCAACTAATGAAAAACTGTTTTTT
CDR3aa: CASSSRTLRMATNEKLFF

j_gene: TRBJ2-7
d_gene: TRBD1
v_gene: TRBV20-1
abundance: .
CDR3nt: TGCAGTGCTGGCAGACAGGGAAAAGCTTACGAGCAGTACTTC
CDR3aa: CSAGRQGKAYEQYF

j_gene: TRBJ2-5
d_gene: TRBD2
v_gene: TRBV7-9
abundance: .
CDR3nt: TGTGCCAGCAGCCCGCGACTAGCGGAAGAGACCCAGTACTTC
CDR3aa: CASSPRLAEETQYF

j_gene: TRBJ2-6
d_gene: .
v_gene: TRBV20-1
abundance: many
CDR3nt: TGCAGTGCCCTACTTGTGACAGGCTCTGGGGCCAACGTCCTGACTTTC
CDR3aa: CSALLVTGSGANVLTF

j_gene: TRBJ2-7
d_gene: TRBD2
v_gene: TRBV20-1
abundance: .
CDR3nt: TGCAGTGCTACGGACCCCGGGACTAGCACCTACGAGCAGTACTTC
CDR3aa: CSATDPGTSTYEQYF

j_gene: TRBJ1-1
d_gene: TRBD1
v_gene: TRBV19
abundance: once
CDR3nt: TGTGCCAGTAGTATAGACACAGGGGGCACTGAAGCTTTCTTT
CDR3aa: CASSIDTGGTEAFF

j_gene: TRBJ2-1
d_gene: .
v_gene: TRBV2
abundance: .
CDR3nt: TGTGCCAGCTGGGACCACCGGATCCATGAGCAGTTCTTC
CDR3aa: CASWDHRIHEQFF

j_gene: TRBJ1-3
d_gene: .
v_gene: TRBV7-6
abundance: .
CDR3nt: TGTGCCAGCAACGATCCCGGGACACAGGGAAACACCATATATTTT
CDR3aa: CASNDPGTQGNTIYF